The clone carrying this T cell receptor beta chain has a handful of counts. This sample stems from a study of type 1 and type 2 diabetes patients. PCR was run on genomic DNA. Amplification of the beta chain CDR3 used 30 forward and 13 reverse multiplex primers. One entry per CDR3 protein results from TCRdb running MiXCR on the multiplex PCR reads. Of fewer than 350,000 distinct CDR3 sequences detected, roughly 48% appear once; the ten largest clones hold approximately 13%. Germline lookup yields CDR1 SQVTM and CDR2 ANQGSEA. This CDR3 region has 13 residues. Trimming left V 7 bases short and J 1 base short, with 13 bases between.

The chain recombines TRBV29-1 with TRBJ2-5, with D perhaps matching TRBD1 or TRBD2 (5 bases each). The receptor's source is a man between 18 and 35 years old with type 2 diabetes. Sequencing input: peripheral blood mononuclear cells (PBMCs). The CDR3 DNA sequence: TGCAGCGCGATACTGGGGGTCCAAGAGACCCAGTACTTC. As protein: CSAILGVQETQYF.